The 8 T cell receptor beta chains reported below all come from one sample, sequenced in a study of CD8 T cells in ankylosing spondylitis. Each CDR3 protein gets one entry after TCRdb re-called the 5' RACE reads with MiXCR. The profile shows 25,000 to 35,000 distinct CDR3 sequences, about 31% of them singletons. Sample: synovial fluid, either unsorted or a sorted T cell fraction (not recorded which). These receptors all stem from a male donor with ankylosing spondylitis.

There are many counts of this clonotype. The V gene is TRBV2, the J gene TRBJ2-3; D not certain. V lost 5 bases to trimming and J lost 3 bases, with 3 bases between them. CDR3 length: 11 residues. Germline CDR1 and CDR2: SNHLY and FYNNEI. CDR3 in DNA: TGTGCCAGCAGTCTGACAGATACGCAGTATTTT. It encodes CASSLTDTQYF.

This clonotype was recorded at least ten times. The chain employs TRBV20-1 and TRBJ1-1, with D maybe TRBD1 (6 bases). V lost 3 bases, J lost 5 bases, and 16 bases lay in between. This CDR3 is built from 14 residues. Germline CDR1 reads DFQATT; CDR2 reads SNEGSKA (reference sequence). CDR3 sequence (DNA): TGCAGTGCTAGGAAGTCCGAGGGGGTAACTGAAGCTTTCTTT. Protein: CSARKSEGVTEAFF.

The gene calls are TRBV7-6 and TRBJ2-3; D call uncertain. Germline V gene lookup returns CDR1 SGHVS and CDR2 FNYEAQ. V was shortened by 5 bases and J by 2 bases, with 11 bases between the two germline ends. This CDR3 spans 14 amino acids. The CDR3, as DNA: TGTGCCAGCAGCGCGGAGTCCCTCACAGATACGCAGTATTTT. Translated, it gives CASSAESLTDTQYF.

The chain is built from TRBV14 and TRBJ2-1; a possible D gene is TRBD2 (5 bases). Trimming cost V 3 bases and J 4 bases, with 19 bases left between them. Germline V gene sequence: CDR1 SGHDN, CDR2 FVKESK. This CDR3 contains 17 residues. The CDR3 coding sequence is TGTGCCAGCAGCCAGGCCGAGCGGCTCCAATATTACAATGAGCAGTTCTTC. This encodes CASSQAERLQYYNEQFF.

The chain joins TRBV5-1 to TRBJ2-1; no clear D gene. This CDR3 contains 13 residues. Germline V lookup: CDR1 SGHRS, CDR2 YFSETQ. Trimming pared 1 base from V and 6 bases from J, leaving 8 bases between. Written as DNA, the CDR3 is TGCGCCAGCAGCTTGACCGGGTTCAATGAGCAGTTCTTC. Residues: CASSLTGFNEQFF.

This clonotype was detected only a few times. The CDR3 region is CATSSPDRGVTGELFF. The CDR3 DNA sequence: TGTGCCACCTCCTCACCCGACAGGGGCGTCACCGGGGAGCTGTTTTTT. The V gene is TRBV2, the J gene TRBJ2-2; 8 nucleotides match TRBD1. The CDR3 spans 16 residues. With 10 bases clipped from V and 4 bases from J, the junction kept 14 bases outside the gene matches. Germline values: CDR1 SNHLY, CDR2 FYNNEI.

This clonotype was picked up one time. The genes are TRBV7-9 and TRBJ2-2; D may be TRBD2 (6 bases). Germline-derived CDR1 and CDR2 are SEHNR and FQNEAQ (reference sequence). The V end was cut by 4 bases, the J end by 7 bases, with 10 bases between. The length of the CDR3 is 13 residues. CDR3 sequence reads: CASSWTKNGELFF. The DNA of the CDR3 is TGTGCCAGCAGCTGGACTAAGAACGGGGAGCTGTTTTTT.

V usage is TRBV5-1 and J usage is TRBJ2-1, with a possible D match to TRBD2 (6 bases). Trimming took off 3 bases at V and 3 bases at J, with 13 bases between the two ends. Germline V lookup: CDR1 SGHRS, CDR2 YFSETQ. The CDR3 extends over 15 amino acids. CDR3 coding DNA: TGCGCCAGCAGCTCCTTCCCGACTAGCTACAATGAGCAGTTCTTC. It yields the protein CASSSFPTSYNEQFF.